These T cell receptor beta chains were read from a single sample in a study of Ad26.COV2.S vaccination and SARS-CoV-2 variants. Data came from immunoSEQ multiplex PCR; TCRdb stores just in-frame clones and leaves some out. Of roughly 270,000 clones in the sample, about 90% were seen once. Here the sequenced sample was peripheral blood, taken in a trial of Ad26.COV2.S vaccine versus placebo. All receptors derive from a person between 18 and 65 years old who received the Ad26.COV2.S COVID-19 vaccine or a placebo. Each CDR3 is given with its conserved first and last residue. The D gene is left open where the match is weak.

TRBV7-2,TRBD1,CASSPRQGNTEAFF
TRBV2,TRBD2,CASSGGLAGGSSYEQYF
TRBV10-2,TRBD2,CATTLVSGDTQYF
TRBV19,TRBD1,CASSEGQVLFYEQYF
TRBV7-8,.,CASSFQVGTDTQYF
TRBV7-2,.,CASSFGGAQGNYGYTF
TRBV11-2,.,CASSSRGGVNTEAFF
TRBV10-3,.,CASRDSGGTRETQYF
TRBV27,TRBD2,CASTNAGAGGFPTQQYF
TRBV19,.,CASSIRDIPDTQYF
TRBV12-3/TRBV12-4,.,CASSLNRATEAFF
TRBV4-3,.,CASSQVPAAAQYF
TRBV6-2/TRBV6-3,TRBD1,CASSYVGQAYNEQFF
TRBV6-1,.,CASSERLDQAFF
TRBV29-1,TRBD1,CSVRQGDQPQHF
TRBV4-1,TRBD2,CASSSGASGANVLTF
TRBV7-9,.,CASSSGTVGFGGYTF
TRBV4-2,TRBD1,CASSQEDRGSQPQHF
TRBV19,TRBD2,CASSIDLSAGGLSSYNEQFF
TRBV19,TRBD2,CASSNSYGTTHNEQFF
TRBV7-2,TRBD2,CASSLGTSRGNEQFF
TRBV3-1/TRBV3-2,.,CASSQGEGGDTIYF
TRBV6-2/TRBV6-3,TRBD1,CASSYPGTGRRSYEQYF
TRBV3-1/TRBV3-2,.,CASSSTDTIYF
TRBV5-1,TRBD2,CASSLGLAVQETQYF
TRBV3-1/TRBV3-2,.,CASSQVPGAQGGYTF
TRBV19,.,CASPRAGAYEQYF
TRBV5-1,.,CASSLGGSYGYTF
TRBV7-2,TRBD1,CASSLVGTASYNEQFF
TRBV5-1,.,CASSWRQIDTEAFF
TRBV7-6,TRBD1,CASSFPGGYGYTF
TRBV29-1,.,CSVRISGANVLTF
TRBV7-3,.,CASSTLGGDTQYF
TRBV2,TRBD1,CASSPGTGMTAFF
TRBV2,.,CASSETRGIGEKLFF
TRBV6-1,TRBD2,CASSESGGGGWSGFREQFF
TRBV5-1,.,CASSLVQGGYEQYF
TRBV18,.,CASSLVEQGRSPLHF
TRBV15,TRBD2,CATSRVLAGGSYEQYF
TRBV2,.,CARAGWGSYEQHF
TRBV21-1,.,CASSKGRRETQYF
TRBV27,.,CASTRGQRNEKLFF
TRBV28,.,CASSWEDYGYTF
TRBV3-1/TRBV3-2,.,CASSHRTSRGETEAFF
TRBV30,.,CAWSVTRLSSYNEQFF